The 13 T cell receptor beta chains listed next were all sequenced from one sample in a study of blood T cells in healthy people across ages. A second PCR, run for roughly 7 to 12 cycles, used a sample-barcoded 5' primer plus a J-beta primer mix. TCRdb fed the 5' RACE reads into MiXCR, producing one record per CDR3 protein. Here the sample spans almost 800,000 distinct CDR3 sequences, nearly 60% being singletons. Input material: blood. The receptors shown here come from a man aged 30 to 39 in good health.

The gene calls are TRBV27 and TRBJ2-7; no definite D call. CDR1 is MNHEY, CDR2 SMNVEV, per germline (reference sequence). Trimming cost V 9 bases and J 0 bases, with 21 bases left between them. The CDR3 covers 16 residues. The CDR3 nucleotides read TGTGCCAGACCTCGCGTTTGTGTGATCAGCTCCTACGAGCAGTACTTC. Translation: CARPRVCVISSYEQYF.

This chain links TRBV10-3 with TRBJ2-7; perhaps TRBD1 as D (5 bases). Germline CDR1 is ENHRY and CDR2 is SYGVKD. The ends were cut back, 8 bases at V and 4 bases at J, with 21 bases in the middle. The CDR3 is 15 residues long. For the CDR3, the DNA is TGTGCCATCGCGAAACAAGGCAAGGGGTTTTACGAGCAGTACTTC. Translated, it gives CAIAKQGKGFYEQYF.

This chain joins TRBV29-1 and TRBJ2-1, with a possible D match to TRBD1 (6 bases). Germline V gives CDR1 SQVTM, CDR2 ANQGSEA. Trimming left V 5 bases short and J 4 bases short, with 18 bases between. The CDR3 spans 15 residues. The CDR3 DNA reads as TGCAGCGTTTCGACGAATTCAGGGGCTTACAATGAGCAGTTCTTC. It yields the protein CSVSTNSGAYNEQFF.

The V call is TRBV12-3 or TRBV12-4, the J call TRBJ2-5, with 7 bases matching TRBD2. The DNA matches TRBJ2-7 better at its end, which makes the J call doubtful. This CDR3 spans 13 amino acids. For the CDR3, the DNA is TGTGCCAGCAGTTGTGCGGGAGCTCTCGAGCAGTACTTC. Its protein is CASSCAGALEQYF.

This clonotype was recorded a few times. The rearrangement links TRBV20-1 to TRBJ2-3, with 9 bases fitting TRBD2. The ends lost 5 bases at V and 2 bases at J; junction bases unmatched: 11. Looked up from germline, CDR1 is DFQATT and CDR2 is SNEGSKA (reference sequence). The CDR3 runs to 16 residues. The CDR3 here is CSASPIAGAITDTQYF. CDR3 sequence (DNA): TGCAGTGCTTCACCCATAGCGGGGGCCATCACAGATACGCAGTATTTT.

The chain combines TRBV7-9 with TRBJ2-3; D is unclear. There are 16 residues in the CDR3. The V and J ends lost 11 bases and 2 bases respectively, with 23 bases between them. Germline CDR1 is SEHNR and CDR2 is FQNEAQ (reference sequence). The CDR3 bases are TGTGCCGTTTGGGTTGCGACCGTCGATTACACAGATACGCAGTATTTT. It encodes CAVWVATVDYTDTQYF.

The chain couples TRBV5-5 to TRBJ2-4, with D possibly TRBD2 on 5 matching bases. V lost 4 bases and J lost 1, with 9 bases in between. This CDR3 has 14 amino acids. Germline lookup yields CDR1 SGHKS and CDR2 YYEKEE (reference sequence). The CDR3 DNA reads as TGTGCCAGCAGCCCGGGGTTCGCCAAAAACATTCAGTACTTC. Its translation: CASSPGFAKNIQYF.

The chain uses TRBV28 and TRBJ1-2; D is ambiguous. The CDR3 has 14 amino acids. V lost 1 base to trimming and J lost 0 bases, with 6 bases between them. The germline V gene has CDR1 MDHEN and CDR2 SYDVKM. This CDR3 is CASSLSGSNYGYTF. The CDR3 bases are TGTGCCAGCAGTTTATCCGGTTCTAACTATGGCTACACCTTC.

The rearrangement joins TRBV7-2 to TRBJ2-5; maybe TRBD2 (6 bases). The J call may be faulty, since TRBJ2-7 better matches the DNA end. Germline assignment: CDR1 SGHTA and CDR2 FQGNSA. This CDR3 has 12 residues. The CDR3 DNA sequence: TGTGCCAGCAGCCCCGGAGGGCGCGAGCAGTACTTC. Residues: CASSPGGREQYF.

This clonotype showed up many times. The chain carries TRBV4-3 and TRBJ2-1; 11 positions agree with TRBD2. Germline V lookup: CDR1 LGHNA, CDR2 YSLEER. This CDR3 has 15 amino acids. With 4 bases clipped from V and 7 bases from J, the junction kept 6 bases outside the gene matches. Written as DNA, the CDR3 is TGCGCCAGCAGCCGGACTAGCGGGTCGGGAAATGAGCAGTTCTTC. This translates into CASSRTSGSGNEQFF.

This clonotype has a single count. The chain couples TRBV28 to TRBJ1-1; a weak D match, TRBD1 (5 bases). This CDR3 contains 14 residues. The germline CDR1 and CDR2 sequences are MDHEN and SYDVKM. V lost 5 bases, J lost 4 bases, and 14 bases lay in between. The CDR3 protein is CASSPPRVGTEAFF. In nucleotides, the CDR3 is TGTGCCAGCAGTCCTCCCAGGGTGGGCACTGAAGCTTTCTTT.

J is TRBJ2-1 and V is TRBV7-2; 10 positions match TRBD2. CDR1 and CDR2 (germline): SGHTA, FQGNSA. The CDR3 sequence is 15 residues long. Trimming took 1 base from V and 7 from J; bases not matched to a gene: 4. The CDR3 is CASSLDSGRLNEQFF. Written as DNA, the CDR3 is TGTGCCAGCAGCTTAGATAGCGGGAGGCTGAATGAGCAGTTCTTC.

The rearrangement joins TRBV7-9 to TRBJ1-2, with 9 bases matching TRBD1. Germline V gives CDR1 SEHNR, CDR2 FQNEAQ (reference sequence). J lost 6 bases, V lost 5 bases, and 10 bases had no gene match. This CDR3 is 15 amino acids long. CDR3 residues: CASSLLSTGGDGYTF. CDR3 DNA sequence: TGTGCCAGCAGCCTTTTATCGACAGGGGGAGATGGCTACACCTTC.